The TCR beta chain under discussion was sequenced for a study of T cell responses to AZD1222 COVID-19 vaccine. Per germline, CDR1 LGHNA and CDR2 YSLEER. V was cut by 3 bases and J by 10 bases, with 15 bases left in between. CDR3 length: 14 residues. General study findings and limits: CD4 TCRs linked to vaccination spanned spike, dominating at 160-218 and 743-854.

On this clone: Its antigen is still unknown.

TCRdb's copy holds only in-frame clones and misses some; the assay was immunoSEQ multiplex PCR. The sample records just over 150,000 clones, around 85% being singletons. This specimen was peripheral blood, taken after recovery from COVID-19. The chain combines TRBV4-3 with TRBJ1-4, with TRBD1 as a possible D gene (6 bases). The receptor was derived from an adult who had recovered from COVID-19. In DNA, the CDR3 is TGCGCCAGCAGCCAGAGGGGGGTAGGGGTAAAACTGTTTTTT. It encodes CASSQRGVGVKLFF.